This section outlines one T cell receptor beta chain sequence together with its context. Its specificity is not known. Other DNA variants within this sample encode the same CDR3. The CDR3 spans 13 residues. From germline, CDR1 is SGHDT and CDR2 YYEEEE. V dropped 0 bases and J dropped 5 bases, with 8 bases sitting between them. Use of 60 Vbeta and 13 Jbeta primers characterized the PCR. Sequencing used immunoSEQ multiplex PCR; TCRdb keeps in-frame clones, though not all of them. The sample shows about 150,000 clones, roughly 80% of them seen only once. This sample is drawn from a study of cytomegalovirus exposure and HLA in healthy donors. Study-wide results and caveats: The sole available immune exposure information was CMV serostatus. Presence/absence analyses assumed roughly uniform sequencing depth across donors, which may not hold. The productive fraction for most TCR beta V segments was about 87% or about 30% in an earlier analysis.

The rearrangement joins TRBV5-6 to TRBJ1-1; no reliable D call. Sequenced: PBMCs. The sequence was obtained from a male donor in good health and CMV-seronegative. The CDR3: CASSLAGSTEAFF. CDR3 coding DNA: TGTGCCAGCAGCTTGGCCGGTTCTACTGAAGCTTTCTTT.